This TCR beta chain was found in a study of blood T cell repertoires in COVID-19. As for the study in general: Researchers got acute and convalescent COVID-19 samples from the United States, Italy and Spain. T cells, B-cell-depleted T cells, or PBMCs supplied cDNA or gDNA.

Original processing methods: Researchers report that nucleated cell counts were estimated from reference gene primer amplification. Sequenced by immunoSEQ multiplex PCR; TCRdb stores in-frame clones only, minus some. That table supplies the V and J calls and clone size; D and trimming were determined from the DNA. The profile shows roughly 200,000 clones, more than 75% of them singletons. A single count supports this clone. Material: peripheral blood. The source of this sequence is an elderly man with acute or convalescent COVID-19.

The CDR3 here is CASSLVLPHPQETQYF. CDR3 in DNA: TGTGCCAGCAGCTTAGTTCTCCCACACCCCCAAGAGACCCAGTACTTC. The rearrangement uses TRBV11-3 and TRBJ2-5; D is ambiguous. CDR3 length: 16 residues. V dropped 1 base and J dropped 1 base, with 13 bases sitting between them. The germline V gene has CDR1 SGHNT and CDR2 YENEEA. Looking up the rest from reference TRBV11-3 and TRBJ2-5 gives the full variable domain: EAGVVQSPRYKIIEKKQPVAFWCNPISGHNTLYWYLQNLGQGPELLIRYENEEAVDDSQLPKDRFSAERLKGVDSTLKIQPAELGDSAVYLCASSLVLPHPQETQYFGPGTRLLVL.